This TCR beta chain was observed in a study of cytomegalovirus exposure and HLA in healthy donors. The trim removed 5 bases at V and 5 bases at J, leaving 11 bases unmatched. The CDR3 contains 15 residues. Germline lookup yields CDR1 SGHTA and CDR2 FQGNSA. The PCR contained 60 Vbeta and 13 Jbeta primers. The method was immunoSEQ multiplex PCR; TCRdb's version includes in-frame clones alone and lacks a portion of them. The profile covers about 130,000 clones, with 65% to 75% appearing a single time and more than 6% taken by the ten largest. Study-wide points: An observed cluster of highly shared sequence variants was recorded as a likely sequencing artifact.

This clone turned up a few times. As yet, its antigen is unknown. The sample consisted of PBMCs. V is TRBV7-2 and J is TRBJ1-2; 7 nucleotides match TRBD1. This receptor was taken from a man between 40 and 49 years old in good health and CMV-seropositive. The CDR3 loop is CASSRRTGAHYGYTF. CDR3 nucleotide sequence: TGTGCCAGCAGCAGGCGTACAGGGGCCCATTATGGCTACACCTTC.